The present T cell receptor beta chain was sequenced within a study of T cell changes during pregnancy in multiple sclerosis. Assay: immunoSEQ multiplex PCR; the TCRdb copy retains only in-frame clones and omits some. Of about 27,000 clones listed, 85% to 90% are singletons. There are 14 residues in the CDR3. Trimming left V 0 bases short and J 2 bases short, with 9 bases between. Germline V gene data show CDR1 as SGHRS and CDR2 as YFSETQ. The sample was CD8+ T cells from peripheral blood mononuclear cells, taken in the second trimester of pregnancy. The V call is TRBV5-1, the J call TRBJ2-7; no clear D. The receptor was derived from a female donor with multiple sclerosis, enrolled in a pregnancy study. The DNA for the CDR3 is TGCGCCAGCAGCTTGGAGGCAGGTCCCTACGAGCAGTACTTC. It is translated as CASSLEAGPYEQYF.